This T cell receptor (beta chain) was found in a study of graft-versus-host responses after intestinal transplantation. The overall study: Recipients uniformly received anti-thymocyte globulin induction, followed by tacrolimus and steroids for approximately 3 years.

V lost 6 bases and J lost 2, with 9 bases in between. CDR1 MNHNS and CDR2 SASEGT come from the germline V gene. This CDR3 contains 13 residues. Overall study findings and caveats: Patients with graft-donor T cell macrochimerism had high graft-versus-host to host-versus-graft clonal ratios in allografts. The recipient marrow held GvH clones, and some of them showed up first in ileum or blood. HvG clone declines early post-transplant were associated with peak circulating GvH levels.

The sample holds one count of this clone. The antigen is not known. TCRdb's table, derived via immunoSEQ multiplex PCR, lists solely in-frame clones and lacks some. The data hold around 21,000 clones, with around 72% observed a single time. Graft material was processed, releasing intraepithelial and lamina propria lymphocytes. Sequencing used ileum tissue, obtained around 20 days after intestinal transplant. The sequence was obtained from a human patient who received an intestinal transplant, so some T cells may come from the graft donor. The V gene is TRBV6-1, the J gene TRBJ2-3; TRBD1 might be the D (6 bases). The CDR3 reads CASRPGATDTQYF. The CDR3 nucleotides are TGTGCCAGCAGGCCAGGGGCCACAGATACGCAGTATTTT.